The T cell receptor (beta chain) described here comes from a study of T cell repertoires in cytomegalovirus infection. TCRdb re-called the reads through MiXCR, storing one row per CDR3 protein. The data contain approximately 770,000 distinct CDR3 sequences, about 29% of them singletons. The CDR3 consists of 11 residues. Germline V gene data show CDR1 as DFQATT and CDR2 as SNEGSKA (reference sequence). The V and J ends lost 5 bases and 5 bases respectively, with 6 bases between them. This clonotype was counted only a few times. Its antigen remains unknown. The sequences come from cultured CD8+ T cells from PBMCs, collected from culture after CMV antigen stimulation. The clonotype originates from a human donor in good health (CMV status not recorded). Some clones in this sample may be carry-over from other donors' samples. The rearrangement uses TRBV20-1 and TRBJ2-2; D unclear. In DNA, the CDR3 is TGCAGTGCTCTCACAACCGGGGAGCTGTTTTTT. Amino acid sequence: CSALTTGELFF.